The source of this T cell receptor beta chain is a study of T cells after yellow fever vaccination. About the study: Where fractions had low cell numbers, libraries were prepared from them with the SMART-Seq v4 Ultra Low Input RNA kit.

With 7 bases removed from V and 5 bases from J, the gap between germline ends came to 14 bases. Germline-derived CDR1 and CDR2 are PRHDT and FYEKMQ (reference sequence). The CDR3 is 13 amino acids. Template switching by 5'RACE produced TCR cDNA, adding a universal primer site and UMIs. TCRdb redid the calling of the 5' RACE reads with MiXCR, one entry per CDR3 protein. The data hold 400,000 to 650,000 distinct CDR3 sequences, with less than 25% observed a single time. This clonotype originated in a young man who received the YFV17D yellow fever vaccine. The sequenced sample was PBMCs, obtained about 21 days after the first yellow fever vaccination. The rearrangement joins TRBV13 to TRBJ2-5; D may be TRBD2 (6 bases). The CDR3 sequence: CASTGGVRETQYF. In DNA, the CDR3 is TGTGCCAGCACCGGAGGGGTGCGGGAGACCCAGTACTTC.